This entry describes one T cell receptor (beta chain). Its antigen is currently unknown. CDR1 is MGHDK, CDR2 SYGVNS, per germline. The CDR3 is 15 residues long. V shed 4 bases, J shed 5 bases, and the junction held 2 bases outside the gene matches. Authors of the study amplified TCR beta CDR3 regions from RNA transcripts. HTBI primers were employed in a first-round RT-PCR of the TCR CDR3. TCRdb re-analysed the multiplex PCR reads in MiXCR, keeping a single row per CDR3 protein. Among roughly 500,000 distinct CDR3 sequences, 46% were seen once, and the ten largest hold 44%. This entry is derived from a study of T cells in Graves' hyperthyroidism and ophthalmopathy. Study-level results: The model forecast ophthalmopathy, anticipating it by a median around 6.5 months before onset. Most clonotypes that expanded in the thyroid above 0.001 also showed up in blood.

What was sequenced was peripheral blood or thyroid tissue (not recorded which). The V gene is TRBV25-1, the J gene TRBJ1-6, with 10 bases aligning to TRBD1. The TCR originated in an adult woman with Graves' disease, either hyperthyroidism or ophthalmopathy (not recorded which). CDR3 in amino acids: CASSGQGADNSPLHF. DNA of the CDR3: TGTGCCAGCAGTGGACAGGGGGCGGATAATTCACCCCTCCACTTT.